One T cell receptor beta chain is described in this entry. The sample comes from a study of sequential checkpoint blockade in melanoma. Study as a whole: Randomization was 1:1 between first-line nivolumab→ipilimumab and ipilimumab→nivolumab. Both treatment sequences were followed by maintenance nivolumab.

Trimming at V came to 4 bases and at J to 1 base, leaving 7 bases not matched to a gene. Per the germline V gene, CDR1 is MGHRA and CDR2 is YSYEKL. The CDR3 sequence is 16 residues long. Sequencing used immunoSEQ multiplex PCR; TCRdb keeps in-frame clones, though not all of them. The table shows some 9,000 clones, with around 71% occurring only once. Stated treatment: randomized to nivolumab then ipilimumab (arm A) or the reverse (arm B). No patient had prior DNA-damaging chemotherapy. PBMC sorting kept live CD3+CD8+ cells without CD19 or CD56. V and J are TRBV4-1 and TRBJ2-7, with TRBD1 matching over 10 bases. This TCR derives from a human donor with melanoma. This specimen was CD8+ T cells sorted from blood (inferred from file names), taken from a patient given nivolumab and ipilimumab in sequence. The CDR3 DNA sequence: TGCGCCAGCAGCCCAAGGACAGGGGGTGGTTCCTACGAGCAGTACTTC. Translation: CASSPRTGGGSYEQYF.